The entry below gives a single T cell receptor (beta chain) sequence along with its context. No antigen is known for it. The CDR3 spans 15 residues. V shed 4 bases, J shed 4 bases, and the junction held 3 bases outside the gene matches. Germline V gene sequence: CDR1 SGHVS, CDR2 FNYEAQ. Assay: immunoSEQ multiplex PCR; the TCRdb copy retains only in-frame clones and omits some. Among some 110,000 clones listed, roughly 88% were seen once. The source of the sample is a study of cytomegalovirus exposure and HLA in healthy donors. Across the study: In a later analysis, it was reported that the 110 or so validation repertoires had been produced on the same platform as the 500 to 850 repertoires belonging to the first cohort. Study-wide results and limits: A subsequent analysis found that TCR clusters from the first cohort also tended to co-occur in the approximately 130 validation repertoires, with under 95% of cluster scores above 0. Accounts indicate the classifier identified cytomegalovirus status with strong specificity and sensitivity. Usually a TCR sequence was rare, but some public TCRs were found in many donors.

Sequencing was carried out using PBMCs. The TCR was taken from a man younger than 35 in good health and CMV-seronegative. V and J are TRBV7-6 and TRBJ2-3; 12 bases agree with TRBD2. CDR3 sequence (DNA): TGTGCCAGCAGCTCTAGCGGGGGGGGTTCAGATACGCAGTATTTT. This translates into CASSSSGGGSDTQYF.